This T cell receptor (beta chain) emerged from a study of human T cells and chemical hapten exposure. Looking at the study overall: Patch testing placed 0.01% DPC on the upper back, with readings at 6 days. Patients having alopecia areata, totalis or universalis were mostly female.

Study-wide results and limits: Patch test score showed a positive correlation with PT1 expanded TCR counts.

TCRdb re-called the RACE reads with MiXCR, one entry per CDR3 protein. The table includes fewer than 350,000 distinct CDR3 sequences, around 7.3% detected once. The time point is: pre-sensitization, week 0. The treatment here: therapeutic diphenylcyclopropenone sensitization with weekly scalp DPC. Germline V CDR1 and CDR2: DFQATT, SNEGSKA (reference sequence). V lost 4 bases and J 5 bases, leaving 20 bases between the germline ends. CDR3 length: 16 amino acids. Details on this clonotype: Its cognate antigen is unknown.

The gene calls are TRBV20-1 and TRBJ2-2; TRBD1 or TRBD2 may be the D gene (5 bases each). Sequenced material: whole blood, taken in connection with sensitization to the hapten diphenylcyclopropenone (DPC). This receptor was obtained from a man younger than 30 with alopecia areata. Some clones in this sample may be carry-over from other donors' samples. For the CDR3, the DNA is TGCAGTGCTACCATGATTGGGACGGTGGGGACCGGGGAGCTGTTTTTT. This gives the protein CSATMIGTVGTGELFF.